One sample yielded the 24 T cell receptor beta chains listed below, sequenced in a study of blood T cell repertoires in COVID-19. Only in-frame clones appear in the TCRdb table, and some are missing; sequencing was by immunoSEQ multiplex PCR. Of tens of thousands of clones listed, just under 85% are singletons. Specimen: peripheral blood. The receptors were sampled from a human donor in a cohort sampled during active COVID-19.

This clone occurred once. The rearrangement joins TRBV2 to TRBJ2-1; D remains unclear. The CDR3 spans 15 residues. V shed 7 bases and J shed 3 bases, with 16 bases lying between them. Germline V CDR1 and CDR2: SNHLY, FYNNEI. The CDR3 spells CASTPTAGLYNEQFF. The CDR3 nucleotides read TGTGCCAGCACCCCGACTGCTGGCCTCTACAATGAGCAGTTCTTC.

This clone was seen a few times. The chain uses TRBV28 and TRBJ2-7; 10 bases agree with TRBD1. CDR1 is MDHEN and CDR2 is SYDVKM in the germline V gene. The V segment lost 4 bases and the J segment 5 bases; nucleotides outside the gene matches: 8. The CDR3 consists of 15 residues. CDR3: CASSSSGQGIHEQYF. The CDR3 DNA is TGTGCCAGCAGTTCCTCGGGACAGGGGATCCACGAGCAGTACTTC. Full variable domain (rest looked up from reference TRBV28 and TRBJ2-7): DVKVTQSSRYLVKRTGEKVFLECVQDMDHENMFWYRQDPGLGLRLIYFSYDVKMKEKGDIPEGYSVSREKKERFSLILESASTNQTSMYLCASSSSGQGIHEQYFGPGTRLTVT.

The chain joins TRBV7-2 to TRBJ2-7; TRBD1 aligns across 9 bases. This CDR3 has 15 residues. The J segment lost 2 bases and the V segment lost 4 bases, leaving 6 bases of the junction unmatched. Germline V CDR1 and CDR2: SGHTA, FQGNSA. DNA of the CDR3: TGTGCCAGCAGCTATCAGACAGGGGGAACCTACGAGCAGTACTTC. It encodes CASSYQTGGTYEQYF.

The chain has TRBV6-5 and TRBJ2-5; TRBD2 matches at 10 bases. The germline V gene encodes CDR1 MNHEY and CDR2 SVGAGI. V lost 6 bases and J lost 5; bases outside the gene matches: 6. CDR3 length: 14 amino acids. Here the CDR3 reads CASRGAGGLETQYF. The CDR3 DNA reads TGTGCCAGCAGGGGAGCGGGGGGGTTGGAGACCCAGTACTTC.

The chain's CDR3 is CASSPPSGGGGGELFF. CDR3 nucleotides: TGTGCCAGCTCACCCCCGAGCGGGGGGGGTGGCGGGGAGCTGTTTTTT. The chain recombines TRBV18 with TRBJ2-2; the match to TRBD2 covers 10 bases. Germline V gives CDR1 KGHSH, CDR2 LQKENI. The CDR3 runs 16 residues. V gave up 3 bases and J gave up 7 bases; unmatched junction bases: 8.

The chain combines TRBV5-6 with TRBJ2-4; D is unclear. Germline CDR1 and CDR2: SGHDT and YYEEEE. V was pared by 4 bases and J by 5 bases, with 4 bases between. There are 11 residues in the CDR3. CDR3 nucleotides: TGTGCCAGCAGCCGGGAAAACATTCAGTACTTC. This sequence encodes CASSRENIQYF.

This chain joins TRBV2 and TRBJ2-3; 7 positions match TRBD2. The CDR3 covers 14 residues. Germline lookup yields CDR1 SNHLY and CDR2 FYNNEI. The V gene end was trimmed by 7 bases and the J gene end by 4 bases; junction bases not matched to a gene: 8. CDR3 sequence (DNA): TGTGCCAGCATGATGGGACTATCTTCAGATACGCAGTATTTT. Its protein product is CASMMGLSSDTQYF.

The chain joins TRBV13 to TRBJ2-1; a possible D gene is TRBD2 (7 bases). This CDR3 spans 15 amino acids. V dropped 7 bases and J dropped 4 bases, with 17 bases sitting between them. Germline CDR1 is PRHDT and CDR2 is FYEKMQ (reference sequence). The CDR3 nucleotides are TGTGCCAGCACCCTGGGGGGGGGCTCGTACAATGAGCAGTTCTTC. It is translated as CASTLGGGSYNEQFF. Complete variable domain (other parts from reference TRBV13 and TRBJ2-1): AAGVIQSPRHLIKEKRETATLKCYPIPRHDTVYWYQQGPGQDPQFLISFYEKMQSDKGSIPDRFSAQQFSDYHSELNMSSLELGDSALYFCASTLGGGSYNEQFFGPGTRLTVL.

The rearrangement links TRBV19 to TRBJ1-2; D may be TRBD1 (5 bases). From germline, CDR1 is LNHDA and CDR2 SQIVND (reference sequence). Trimming took 9 bases from V and 3 from J, leaving 14 bases between them. CDR3 length: 13 amino acids. CDR3 loop: CARTRGCDYGYTF. CDR3 DNA: TGTGCCAGAACAAGGGGTTGCGACTATGGCTACACCTTC. Together with reference TRBV19 and TRBJ1-2, the CDR3 gives the full variable domain: DGGITQSPKYLFRKEGQNVTLSCEQNLNHDAMYWYRQDPGQGLRLIYYSQIVNDFQKGDIAEGYSVSREKKESFPLTVTSAQKNPTAFYLCARTRGCDYGYTFGSGTRLTVV.

The CDR3 nucleotides read TGTGCCAGCAGCCCGGATAGCCGACAGGGCCTCTATGGCTACACCTTC. Translating it yields CASSPDSRQGLYGYTF. V gene TRBV11-3 combines with J gene TRBJ1-2; 7 nucleotides line up with TRBD1. V shed 5 bases and J 4 bases; nucleotides not matched to a gene: 13. The CDR3 is 16 amino acids. In germline, CDR1 is SGHNT, CDR2 YENEEA.

The chain is built from TRBV6-6 and TRBJ1-1; 8 bases are a match to TRBD1. The J segment lost 1 base and the V segment lost 6 bases, leaving 7 bases of the junction unmatched. The CDR3 is 15 residues long. Germline values: CDR1 MNHNY, CDR2 SVGAGI (reference sequence). The chain's CDR3 is CASSTGQGGNTEAFF. The DNA for the CDR3 is TGTGCCAGCAGCACAGGACAGGGAGGGAACACTGAAGCTTTCTTT.

V and J are TRBV6-4 and TRBJ1-1; D perhaps matches TRBD1 (6 bases). The CDR3 runs to 13 residues. Trimming cost V 7 bases and J 3 bases, with 12 bases left between them. Germline V CDR1 and CDR2: MRHNA, SNTAGT. The CDR3 here is CASKDHRDTEAFF. The DNA for the CDR3 is TGTGCCAGCAAGGACCACAGGGACACTGAAGCTTTCTTT.

Written as DNA, the CDR3 is TGTGCCAGCAGTGAACAGGGGGCGCGAGGCAATCAGCCCCAGCATTTT. Protein product: CASSEQGARGNQPQHF. The genes are TRBV6-1 and TRBJ1-5; 8 bases agree with TRBD1. The V gene end was trimmed by 2 bases and the J gene end by 2 bases; junction bases not matched to a gene: 5. Germline V gene lookup returns CDR1 MNHNS and CDR2 SASEGT. CDR3 size: 16 residues.

The chain joins TRBV21-1 to TRBJ1-1. TRBV21-1 is marked as a pseudogene. The CDR3 totals 15 residues. CDR3 bases: TGTGCCAGCAGCAAAAGGGAGCCGATGAACACTGAAGCTTTCTTT. This codes for CASSKREPMNTEAFF.

This clone was counted a few times. V is TRBV6-1 and J is TRBJ1-5, with D possibly TRBD1 on 5 matching bases. The V end was cut by 1 base, the J end by 2 bases, with 18 bases between. Germline lookup yields CDR1 MNHNS and CDR2 SASEGT. This CDR3 has 18 amino acids. CDR3 amino acids: CASSEVAGQLRRNQPQHF. In DNA form, the CDR3 reads TGTGCCAGCAGTGAAGTGGCAGGGCAATTACGGCGCAATCAGCCCCAGCATTTT.

The chain joins TRBV20-1 to TRBJ1-2; tentatively, D is TRBD1 (6 bases). V dropped 3 bases and J dropped 4 bases, with 15 bases sitting between them. This CDR3 comprises 14 residues. The V gene's germline CDR1 is DFQATT and CDR2 SNEGSKA (reference sequence). The CDR3 DNA sequence: TGCAGTGCTAGTTTCAGACAGGCCCTCTATGGCTACACCTTC. Amino acids: CSASFRQALYGYTF.

The rearrangement joins TRBV28 to TRBJ1-3, with a possible D match to TRBD1 (5 bases). The germline V gene encodes CDR1 MDHEN and CDR2 SYDVKM. The V end was cut by 6 bases, the J end by 0 bases, with 18 bases between. There are 17 residues in the CDR3. The CDR3 bases are TGTGCCAGCAGCCCAGGGCACAGTTATATCTCTGGAAACACCATATATTTT. Translating it yields CASSPGHSYISGNTIYF.

This sequence joins TRBV18 and TRBJ2-1, with TRBD1 matching over 10 bases. The CDR3 sequence is 14 residues long. The V and J ends lost 7 bases and 4 bases, in that order; junction bases with no gene match: 4. CDR1 is KGHSH, CDR2 LQKENI, per germline. The CDR3 spells CASFSGQGYNEQFF. Written as DNA, the CDR3 is TGTGCCAGCTTTTCGGGACAGGGGTACAATGAGCAGTTCTTC.

J is TRBJ2-2 and V is TRBV27; TRBD2 might be the D (5 bases). This CDR3 contains 15 residues. Deletions cut 2 bases from V and 0 bases from J, with 7 bases between. From germline, CDR1 is MNHEY and CDR2 SMNVEV (reference sequence). In DNA, the CDR3 is TGTGCCAGCAGTTTAAGAGGGACGAACACCGGGGAGCTGTTTTTT. The encoded protein is CASSLRGTNTGELFF.

The chain combines TRBV11-2 with TRBJ2-5, with 9 bases aligning to TRBD2. Losses at the gene ends were 5 bases for V and 4 bases for J; bases not matched to a gene: 8. Per germline, CDR1 SGHAT and CDR2 FQNNGV. The CDR3 runs 15 residues. The CDR3 reads CASSRSGGPGETQYF. CDR3 in DNA: TGTGCCAGCAGCCGAAGCGGGGGGCCGGGAGAGACCCAGTACTTC.

V is TRBV6-2 or TRBV6-3 and J is TRBJ2-1; 15 bases fit TRBD2. The ends lost 6 bases at V and 10 bases at J; junction bases unmatched: 13. This CDR3 contains 17 residues. Germline V gene data show CDR1 as MNHEY and CDR2 as SVGEGT. CDR3 loop: CASSNRTSGGVGGEQFF. CDR3 nucleotides: TGTGCCAGCAGCAATCGGACTAGCGGGGGGGTAGGGGGCGAGCAGTTCTTC.

The genes are TRBV7-3 and TRBJ1-1; 8 bases line up with TRBD1. CDR3 length equals 13 residues. Germline CDR1 SGHTA, CDR2 FQGTGA. The V gene end was trimmed by 5 bases and the J gene end by 5 bases; junction bases not matched to a gene: 4. The CDR3 sequence is CASSEQGGTEAFF. In DNA form, the CDR3 reads TGTGCCAGCAGCGAACAGGGGGGGACTGAAGCTTTCTTT.

The gene calls are TRBV7-9 and TRBJ2-1; D is undetermined. V was clipped by 3 bases and J by 6 bases, with 6 bases between them. The germline CDR1 and CDR2 sequences are SEHNR and FQNEAQ (reference sequence). This CDR3 has 12 amino acids. CDR3 amino acids: CASSFGINEQFF. The CDR3 DNA reads TGTGCCAGCAGCTTCGGTATCAATGAGCAGTTCTTC.

The CDR3 here is CASSQLLAGGTQETQYF. The CDR3 region has the DNA TGTGCCAGCAGCCAATTGCTAGCGGGGGGAACTCAAGAGACCCAGTACTTC. The J gene is TRBJ2-5, the V gene TRBV3-1 (or the pseudogene TRBV3-2); 11 nucleotides match TRBD2. The junction had 7 bases not matched to a gene; V was cut back by 2 bases and J by 2 bases. This CDR3 is built from 17 residues. Germline CDR1 is LGHDT and CDR2 is YNNKEL (reference sequence).